This TCR beta chain stems from a study of human T cells and chemical hapten exposure. This CDR3 is built from 14 residues. Germline assignment: CDR1 MDHEN and CDR2 SYDVKM. Trimming pared 2 bases from V and 3 bases from J, leaving 8 bases between. Time point noted: pre-sensitization, week 0. Treatment described: therapeutic diphenylcyclopropenone sensitization with weekly scalp DPC. Unique molecular identifiers were attached to individual cDNA molecules during library preparation. The authors' processing: The median was around 100,000 TCRs per sample, ranging about 23,224 to 690,600. In TCRdb, the RACE reads were re-called with MiXCR into one record per CDR3 protein. TCRdb assigned the V and J calls; the authors' analysis was not used. The data contain 60,000 to 75,000 distinct CDR3 sequences, 5.5% to 7.5% of them singletons.

This TCR was recovered from a woman aged 30 to 39 with alopecia areata. Some clones in this sample may be carry-over from other donors' samples. The rearrangement uses TRBV28 and TRBJ2-1; either TRBD1 or TRBD2 may fit D (5 bases each). The sequencing used whole blood, collected in connection with sensitization to the hapten diphenylcyclopropenone (DPC). CDR3 loop: CASSLRDLYNEQFF. The CDR3 DNA is TGTGCCAGCAGTTTAAGGGACCTCTACAATGAGCAGTTCTTC.